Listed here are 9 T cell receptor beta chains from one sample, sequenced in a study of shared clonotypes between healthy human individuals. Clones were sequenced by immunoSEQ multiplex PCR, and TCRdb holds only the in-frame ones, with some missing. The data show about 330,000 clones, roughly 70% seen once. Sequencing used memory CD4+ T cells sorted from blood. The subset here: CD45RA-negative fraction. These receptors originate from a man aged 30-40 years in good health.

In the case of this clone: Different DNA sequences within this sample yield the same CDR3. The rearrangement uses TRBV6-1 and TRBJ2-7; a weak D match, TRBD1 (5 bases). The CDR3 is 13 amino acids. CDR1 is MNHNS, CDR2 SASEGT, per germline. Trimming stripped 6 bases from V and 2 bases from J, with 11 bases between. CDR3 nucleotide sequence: TGTGCCAGCAGCCGCGACAGCACCTACGAGCAGTACTTC. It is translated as CASSRDSTYEQYF.

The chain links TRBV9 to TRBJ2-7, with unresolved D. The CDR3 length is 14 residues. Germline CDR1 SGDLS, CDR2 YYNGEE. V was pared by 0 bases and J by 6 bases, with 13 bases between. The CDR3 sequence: CASSVGVFVGEQYF. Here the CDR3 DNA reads TGTGCCAGCAGCGTAGGGGTTTTTGTTGGCGAGCAGTACTTC. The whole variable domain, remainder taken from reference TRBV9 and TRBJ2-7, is DSGVTQTPKHLITATGQRVTLRCSPRSGDLSVYWYQQSLDQGLQFLIQYYNGEERAKGNILERFSAQQFPDLHSELNLSSLELGDSALYFCASSVGVFVGEQYFGPGTRLTVT.

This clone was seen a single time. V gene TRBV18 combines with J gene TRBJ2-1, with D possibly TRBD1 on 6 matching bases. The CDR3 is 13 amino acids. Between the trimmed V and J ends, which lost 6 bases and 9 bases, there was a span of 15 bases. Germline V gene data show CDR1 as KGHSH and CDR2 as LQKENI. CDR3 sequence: CASSHRVRGEQFF. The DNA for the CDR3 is TGTGCCAGCTCTCACAGGGTTCGAGGTGAGCAGTTCTTC.

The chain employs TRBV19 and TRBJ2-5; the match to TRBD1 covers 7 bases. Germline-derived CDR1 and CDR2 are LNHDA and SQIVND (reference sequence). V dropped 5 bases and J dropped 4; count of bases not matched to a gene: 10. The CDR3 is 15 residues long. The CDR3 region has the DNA TGTGCCAGTAGTCTCCTTACAGGGGTTGGAGAGACCCAGTACTTC. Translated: CASSLLTGVGETQYF.

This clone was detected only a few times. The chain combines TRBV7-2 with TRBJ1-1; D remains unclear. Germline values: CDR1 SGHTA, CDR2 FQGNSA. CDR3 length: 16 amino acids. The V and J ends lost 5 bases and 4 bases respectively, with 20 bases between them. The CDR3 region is CASSLGLPSSVTEAFF. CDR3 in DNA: TGTGCCAGCAGCCTCGGCCTGCCGTCATCCGTCACTGAAGCTTTCTTT.

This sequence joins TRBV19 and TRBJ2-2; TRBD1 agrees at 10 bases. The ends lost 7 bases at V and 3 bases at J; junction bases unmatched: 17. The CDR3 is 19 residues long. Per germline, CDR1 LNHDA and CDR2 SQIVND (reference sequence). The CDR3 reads CASTNPRGTGDSYTGELFF. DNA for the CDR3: TGTGCCAGTACCAACCCCCGGGGGACAGGGGATTCGTACACCGGGGAGCTGTTTTTT.

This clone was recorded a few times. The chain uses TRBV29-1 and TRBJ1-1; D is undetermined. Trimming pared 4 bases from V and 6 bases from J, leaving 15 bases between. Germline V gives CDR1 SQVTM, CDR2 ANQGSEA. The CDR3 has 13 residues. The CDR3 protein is CSVGHRDRAEAFF. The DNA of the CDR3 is TGCAGCGTTGGACACCGAGATAGGGCTGAAGCTTTCTTT.

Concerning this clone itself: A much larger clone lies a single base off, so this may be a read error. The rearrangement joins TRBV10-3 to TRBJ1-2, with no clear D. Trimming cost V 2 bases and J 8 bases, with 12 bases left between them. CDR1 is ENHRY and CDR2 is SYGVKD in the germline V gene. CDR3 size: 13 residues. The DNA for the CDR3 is TGTGCCATCAGTGAGGAGGGCGCCATCGGCTACACCTTC. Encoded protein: CAISEEGAIGYTF.

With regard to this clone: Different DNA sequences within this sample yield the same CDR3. The CDR3 DNA follows: TGTGCCAGCAGTTTATCCAGCACAGATACGCAGTATTTT. This translates into CASSLSSTDTQYF. V is TRBV27 and J is TRBJ2-3; unclear D gene. CDR3 length: 13 residues. Germline CDR1 reads MNHEY; CDR2 reads SMNVEV (reference sequence). The V gene lost 0 bases and the J gene lost 0 bases, with 1 base spanning the gap.